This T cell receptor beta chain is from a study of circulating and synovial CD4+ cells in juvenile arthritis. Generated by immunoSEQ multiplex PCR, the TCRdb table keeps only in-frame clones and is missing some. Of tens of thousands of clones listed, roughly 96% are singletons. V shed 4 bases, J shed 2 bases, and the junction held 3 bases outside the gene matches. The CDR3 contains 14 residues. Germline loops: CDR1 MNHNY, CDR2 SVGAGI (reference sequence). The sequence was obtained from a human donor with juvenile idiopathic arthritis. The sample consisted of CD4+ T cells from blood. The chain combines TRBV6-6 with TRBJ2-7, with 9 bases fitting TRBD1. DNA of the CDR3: TGTGCCAGCAGTTGGGGACAGGGCCCCTACGAGCAGTACTTC. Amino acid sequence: CASSWGQGPYEQYF.